Listed here are 2 T cell receptor beta chains from one sample, sequenced in a study of OX40 agonist ivuxolimab in advanced cancers. Sequencing was performed with immunoSEQ multiplex PCR; in TCRdb, only in-frame clones are kept and a portion is missing. The repertoire holds around 76,000 clones, with roughly 85% as singletons. The sequencing here drew on CD4+ or CD8+ T cells sorted from blood, taken in a trial of the OX40 agonist ivuxolimab. The source of these receptors is an adult with an advanced solid tumor such as melanoma, head and neck, liver or kidney cancer.

This chain uses TRBV11-2 with TRBJ2-2; 8 bases fit TRBD2. V was pared by 2 bases and J by 4 bases, with 6 bases of the junction left unmatched. The CDR3 is 16 amino acids. Germline CDR1 is SGHAT and CDR2 is FQNNGV. The CDR3 loop is CASSLSGGGRTGELFF. The DNA of the CDR3 is TGTGCCAGCAGCTTATCCGGCGGGGGGCGCACCGGGGAGCTGTTTTTT.

V gene TRBV7-9 combines with J gene TRBJ2-3; D is uncertain. This CDR3 comprises 13 residues. V was clipped by 2 bases and J by 6 bases, with 9 bases between them. The germline V gene encodes CDR1 SEHNR and CDR2 FQNEAQ (reference sequence). DNA of the CDR3: TGTGCCAGCAGCTTAAGGACCGTGGATACGCAGTATTTT. Its protein is CASSLRTVDTQYF.